This TCR beta chain was observed in a study of vaccination and CD4 T cells after COVID-19. Overall study: The study enrolled six male and four female convalescents, two of whom were Hispanic. Participants got two doses of BNT162b2 or mRNA-1273 vaccine.

The CDR3 sequence is 17 residues long. From germline, CDR1 is LNHDA and CDR2 SQIVND (reference sequence). V shed 6 bases, J shed 3 bases, and the junction held 11 bases outside the gene matches. Described treatment: approximately nine-day PBMC culture with coronavirus spike peptide pools or control peptides (ViraFEST assay). ViraFEST used peptide pools to expand antigen-specific T cells, then sequenced TCRs. Oncomine TCR Beta short-read sequencing was applied to DNA from cultured CD4+ T cells. MiXCR, run by TCRdb on the PCR reads, gives a single entry per CDR3 protein. The repertoire holds fewer than 15,000 distinct CDR3 sequences, with roughly 22% as singletons. Overall study results and limits: It was found that, in convalescent patients, 304 of 307 vaccine-specific clones were spike mono-reactive.

Concerning this clonotype itself: The target antigen is unknown.

The genes are TRBV19 and TRBJ1-5; 10 bases align to TRBD1. The sample here was CD4+ T cells from blood, cultured in vitro, taken before SARS-CoV-2 vaccination. This clonotype originated in a human donor who received a COVID-19 vaccine. The CDR3 loop is CASRRTRQGAVNQPQHF. The CDR3 DNA follows: TGTGCCAGTAGAAGGACTCGACAGGGGGCCGTCAATCAGCCCCAGCATTTT.